These 11 T cell receptor beta chains were sequenced from one sample in a study of regulatory T cells in long-lasting Graves disease. Time point reported: newly diagnosed GD, antithyroid drugs for less than 3 months. From RNA extracted from PBMCs, the TCR library was made. Investigators prepared the TCR beta libraries by applying iRepertoire HTBI primers and Arm-PCR of CDR3 regions. A single record per CDR3 protein comes from TCRdb applying MiXCR to the multiplex PCR reads. The table records over 400,000 distinct CDR3 sequences, 14% of them present only once. This sample also belongs to another study, concerning T cells in Graves' hyperthyroidism and ophthalmopathy.

Sequencing was performed on peripheral blood mononuclear cells (PBMCs), taken at new diagnosis, from a patient treated with antithyroid drugs. The receptors derive from a woman aged 45-65 years with Graves disease.

This clonotype was observed many times. This chain joins TRBV5-1 and TRBJ2-5, with D perhaps matching TRBD2 (6 bases). V was clipped by 0 bases and J by 2 bases, with 8 bases between them. Germline values: CDR1 SGHRS, CDR2 YFSETQ. The CDR3 has 14 amino acids. CDR3 bases: TGCGCCAGCAGCTTGGCGACTAGTCAAGAGACCCAGTACTTC. This codes for CASSLATSQETQYF.

In its sample, this clonotype was seen many times. J is TRBJ2-7 and V is TRBV6-5; D unresolved. Germline V gene lookup returns CDR1 MNHEY and CDR2 SVGAGI. The CDR3 is 15 residues long. V lost 3 bases, J lost 2 bases, and 14 bases lay in between. CDR3 loop: CASSYSRYQTYEQYF. CDR3 in DNA: TGTGCCAGCAGTTATTCCAGATATCAGACCTACGAGCAGTACTTC.

This clonotype was seen only a few times. The chain is built from TRBV6-2 or TRBV6-3 and TRBJ1-1; D might be TRBD1 (6 bases). With 2 bases removed from V and 1 base from J, the gap between germline ends came to 17 bases. Germline CDR1 is MNHEY and CDR2 is SVGEGT. There are 17 residues in the CDR3. The CDR3, as DNA: TGTGCCAGCAGTTACGTGAGGGGGATGGGGGCGAACACTGAAGCTTTCTTT. This encodes CASSYVRGMGANTEAFF.

The chain is built from TRBV4-1 and TRBJ2-4; 7 positions agree with TRBD2. This CDR3 region has 14 residues. After removal of 2 bases from V and 12 bases from J, the junction contained 10 bases not matched to a gene. In germline, CDR1 is MGHRA, CDR2 YSYEKL. CDR3 residues: CASSQLTSSSPQYF. The CDR3 bases are TGCGCCAGCAGCCAATTGACTAGCAGTAGCCCTCAGTACTTC.

Remarks on this clonotype: Given a much more abundant clone one base away, this may be a read error. The chain carries TRBV11-2 and TRBJ2-1; D is unresolved. Germline V lookup: CDR1 SGHAT, CDR2 FQNNGV. The CDR3 sequence is 12 residues long. As DNA, the CDR3 is TGTGCCAGCAGCTCAACCTTGGGCGAGCAGTTGTTC. Protein product: CASSSTLGEQLF.

The rearrangement joins TRBV9 to TRBJ1-1; D call uncertain. The CDR3 sequence is 12 residues long. The V end lost 5 bases, the J end lost 4 bases, and 9 bases lay between the germline ends. Germline CDR1 SGDLS, CDR2 YYNGEE. This CDR3 reads CASRGTGTEAFF. The CDR3 DNA is TGTGCCAGCAGAGGAACCGGCACTGAAGCTTTCTTT.

The chain is built from TRBV12-3 or TRBV12-4 and TRBJ1-2, with D uncertain. Trimming shortened V by 6 bases and J by 4 bases, and 15 bases separated the two germline ends. This CDR3 is 14 amino acids long. The chain's CDR3 is CASRNLGWGYGYTF. The CDR3 nucleotides are TGTGCCAGCAGGAACCTAGGTTGGGGCTATGGCTACACCTTC.

This chain links TRBV12-3 or TRBV12-4 with TRBJ2-7; D is unclear. Trimming removed 6 bases from V and 3 bases from J, with 9 bases in between. The CDR3 loop spans 12 amino acids. The DNA for the CDR3 is TGTGCCAGCAGCCCAGACATCTACGAGCAGTACTTC. This translates into CASSPDIYEQYF.

Ten or more counts support this clonotype. The chain uses TRBV12-3 or TRBV12-4 and TRBJ1-1; TRBD1 agrees at 9 bases. The CDR3 extends over 13 amino acids. With V trimmed by 6 bases and J by 4 bases, 3 bases remained unmatched. The CDR3 DNA reads TGTGCCAGCAGCTACAGGGGGCTCACTGAAGCTTTCTTT. Its protein product is CASSYRGLTEAFF.

This clonotype has at least ten counts. The chain has TRBV28 and TRBJ2-1; 11 bases align to TRBD2. Germline CDR1 is MDHEN and CDR2 is SYDVKM. This CDR3 has 18 amino acids. Losses at the gene ends were 5 bases for V and 3 bases for J; bases not matched to a gene: 12. CDR3 protein: CASSGDTSGGRFYNEQFF. CDR3 in DNA: TGTGCCAGCAGTGGGGACACTAGCGGGGGAAGATTCTACAATGAGCAGTTCTTC.

This clonotype was seen ten or more times. The chain combines TRBV15 with TRBJ1-2; perhaps TRBD1 as D (5 bases). Per germline, CDR1 LNHNV and CDR2 YYDKDF (reference sequence). Trimming stripped 5 bases from V and 4 bases from J, with 14 bases between. This CDR3 is 14 amino acids long. The CDR3, as DNA: TGTGCCACCAGCCACCGACAGTCGAGCTATGGCTACACCTTC. Protein product: CATSHRQSSYGYTF. Combining the CDR3 with reference TRBV15 and TRBJ1-2 gives the whole variable domain DAMVIQNPRYQVTQFGKPVTLSCSQTLNHNVMYWYQQKSSQAPKLLFHYYDKDFNNEADTPDNFQSRRPNTSFCFLDIRSPGLGDTAMYLCATSHRQSSYGYTFGSGTRLTVV.